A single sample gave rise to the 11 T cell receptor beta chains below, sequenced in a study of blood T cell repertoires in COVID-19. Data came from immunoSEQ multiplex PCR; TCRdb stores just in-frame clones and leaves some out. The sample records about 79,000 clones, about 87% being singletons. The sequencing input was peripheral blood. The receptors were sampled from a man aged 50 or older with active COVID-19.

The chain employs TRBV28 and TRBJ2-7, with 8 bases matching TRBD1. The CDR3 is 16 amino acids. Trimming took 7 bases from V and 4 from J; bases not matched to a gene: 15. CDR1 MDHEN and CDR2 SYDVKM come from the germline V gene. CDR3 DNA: TGTGCCAGCACCCCAACGCTAGGACAGGGTAATTACGAGCAGTACTTC. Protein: CASTPTLGQGNYEQYF. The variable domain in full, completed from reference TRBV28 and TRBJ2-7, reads DVKVTQSSRYLVKRTGEKVFLECVQDMDHENMFWYRQDPGLGLRLIYFSYDVKMKEKGDIPEGYSVSREKKERFSLILESASTNQTSMYLCASTPTLGQGNYEQYFGPGTRLTVT.

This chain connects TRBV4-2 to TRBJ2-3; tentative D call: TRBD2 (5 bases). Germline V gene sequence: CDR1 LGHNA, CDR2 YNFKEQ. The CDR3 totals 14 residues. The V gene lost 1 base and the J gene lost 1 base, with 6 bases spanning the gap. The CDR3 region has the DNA TGTGCCAGCAGCCAAGGGACTGGCACAGATACGCAGTATTTT. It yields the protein CASSQGTGTDTQYF.

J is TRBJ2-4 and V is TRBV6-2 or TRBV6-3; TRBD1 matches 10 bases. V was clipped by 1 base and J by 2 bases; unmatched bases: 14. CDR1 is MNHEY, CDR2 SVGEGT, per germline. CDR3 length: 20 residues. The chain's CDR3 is CASSYYLRDRGYNSKNIQYF. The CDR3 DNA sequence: TGTGCCAGCAGTTACTACCTCCGGGACAGGGGTTATAATTCCAAAAACATTCAGTACTTC.

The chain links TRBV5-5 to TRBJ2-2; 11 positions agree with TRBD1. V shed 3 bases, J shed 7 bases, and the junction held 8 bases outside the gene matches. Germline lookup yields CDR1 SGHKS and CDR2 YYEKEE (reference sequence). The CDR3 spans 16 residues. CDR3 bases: TGTGCCAGCAGCTCCAGGGGACAGGGGGTTGGCGGGGAGCTGTTTTTT. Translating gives CASSSRGQGVGGELFF.

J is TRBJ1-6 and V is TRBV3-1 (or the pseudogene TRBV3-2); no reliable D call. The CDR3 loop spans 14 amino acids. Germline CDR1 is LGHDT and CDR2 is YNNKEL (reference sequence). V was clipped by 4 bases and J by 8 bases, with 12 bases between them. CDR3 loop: CASSRSGRYSPLHF. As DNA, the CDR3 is TGTGCCAGCAGCCGTAGCGGCAGGTATTCACCCCTCCACTTT.

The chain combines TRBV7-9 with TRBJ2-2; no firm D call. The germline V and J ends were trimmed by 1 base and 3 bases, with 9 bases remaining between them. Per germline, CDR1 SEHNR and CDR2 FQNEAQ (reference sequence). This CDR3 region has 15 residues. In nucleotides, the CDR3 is TGTGCCAGCAGCTTAGGCGACGGGTACACCGGGGAGCTGTTTTTT. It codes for CASSLGDGYTGELFF.

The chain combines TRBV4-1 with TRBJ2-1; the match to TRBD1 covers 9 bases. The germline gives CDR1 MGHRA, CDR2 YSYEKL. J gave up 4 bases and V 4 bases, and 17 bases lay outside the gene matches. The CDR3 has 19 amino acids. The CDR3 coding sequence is TGCGCCAGCAGCCCGATGGGACTATTCGGACAGGGGACTTACAATGAGCAGTTCTTC. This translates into CASSPMGLFGQGTYNEQFF.

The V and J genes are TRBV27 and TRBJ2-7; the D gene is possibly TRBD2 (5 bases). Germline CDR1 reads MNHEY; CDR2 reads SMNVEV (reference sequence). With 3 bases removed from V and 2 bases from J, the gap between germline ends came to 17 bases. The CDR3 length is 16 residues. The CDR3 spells CASSFLSGSMTYEQYF. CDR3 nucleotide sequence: TGTGCCAGCAGTTTTTTGTCGGGGAGTATGACCTACGAGCAGTACTTC.

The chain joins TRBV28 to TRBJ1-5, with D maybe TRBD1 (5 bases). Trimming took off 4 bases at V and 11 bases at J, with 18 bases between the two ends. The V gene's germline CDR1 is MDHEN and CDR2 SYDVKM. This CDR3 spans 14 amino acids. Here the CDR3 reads CASSSRGGDGTQHF. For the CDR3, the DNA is TGTGCCAGCAGTTCCCGCGGAGGGGACGGGACCCAGCATTTT.

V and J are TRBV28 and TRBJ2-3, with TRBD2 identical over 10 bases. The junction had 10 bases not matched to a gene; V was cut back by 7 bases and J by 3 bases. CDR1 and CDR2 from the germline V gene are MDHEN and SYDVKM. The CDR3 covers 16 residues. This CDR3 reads CASIKAGGPGTDTQYF. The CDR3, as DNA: TGTGCCAGCATTAAAGCGGGGGGGCCAGGAACAGATACGCAGTATTTT. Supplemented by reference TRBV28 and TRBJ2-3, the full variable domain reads DVKVTQSSRYLVKRTGEKVFLECVQDMDHENMFWYRQDPGLGLRLIYFSYDVKMKEKGDIPEGYSVSREKKERFSLILESASTNQTSMYLCASIKAGGPGTDTQYFGPGTRLTVL.

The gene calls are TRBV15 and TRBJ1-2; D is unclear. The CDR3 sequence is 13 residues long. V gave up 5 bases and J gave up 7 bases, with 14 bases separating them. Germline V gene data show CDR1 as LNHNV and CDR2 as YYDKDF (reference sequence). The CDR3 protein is CATSPAGRFGYTF. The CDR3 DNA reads TGTGCCACCAGCCCCGCGGGCCGTTTTGGCTACACCTTC. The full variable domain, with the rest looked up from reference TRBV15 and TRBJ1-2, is DAMVIQNPRYQVTQFGKPVTLSCSQTLNHNVMYWYQQKSSQAPKLLFHYYDKDFNNEADTPDNFQSRRPNTSFCFLDIRSPGLGDTAMYLCATSPAGRFGYTFGSGTRLTVV.